Sequencing of this T cell receptor (beta chain) was carried out in a study of OX40 agonist ivuxolimab in advanced cancers. General study points: The CD4+ and CD8+ T cells in the blood had expanded clonally by week 6 at 0.1 to 3.0 mg/kg. The authors also found low normalized T-cell clonal expansion in some nonresponders.

TCRdb's copy holds only in-frame clones and misses some; the assay was immunoSEQ multiplex PCR. Among 45,000 or so clones, around 90% were seen once, and the ten largest hold about a sixth. Concerning this clone itself: Its antigen remains unknown.

Unmatched junction bases numbered 5, after V lost 6 bases and J lost 4 bases. The CDR3 sequence is 14 residues long. Germline V gene lookup returns CDR1 MNHEY and CDR2 SVGAGI. The gene calls are TRBV6-5 and TRBJ2-5; 10 nucleotides match TRBD2. The material was CD4+ or CD8+ T cells sorted from blood, obtained in a trial of the OX40 agonist ivuxolimab. This TCR derives from an adult with an advanced solid tumor such as melanoma, head and neck, liver or kidney cancer. The CDR3 bases are TGTGCCAGCAGCCAGACTAGCGGGCTAGAGACCCAGTACTTC. Translation gives CASSQTSGLETQYF.